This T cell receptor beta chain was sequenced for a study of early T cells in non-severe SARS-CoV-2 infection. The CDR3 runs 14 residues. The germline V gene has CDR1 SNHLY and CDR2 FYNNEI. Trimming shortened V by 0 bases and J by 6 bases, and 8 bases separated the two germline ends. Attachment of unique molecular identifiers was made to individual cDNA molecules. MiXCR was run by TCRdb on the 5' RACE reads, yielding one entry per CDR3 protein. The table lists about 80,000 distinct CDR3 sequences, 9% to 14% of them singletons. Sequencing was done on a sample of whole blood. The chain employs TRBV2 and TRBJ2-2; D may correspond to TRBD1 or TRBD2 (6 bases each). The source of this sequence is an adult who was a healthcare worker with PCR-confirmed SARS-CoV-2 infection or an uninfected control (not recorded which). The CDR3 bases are TGTGCCAGCAGTGAAGCAGGGGGGCCCGGGGAGCTGTTTTTT. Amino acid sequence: CASSEAGGPGELFF. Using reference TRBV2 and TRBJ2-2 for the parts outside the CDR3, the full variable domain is EPEVTQTPSHQVTQMGQEVILRCVPISNHLYFYWYRQILGQKVEFLVSFYNNEISEKSEIFDDQFSVERPDGSNFTLKIRSTKLEDSAMYFCASSEAGGPGELFFGEGSRLTVL.